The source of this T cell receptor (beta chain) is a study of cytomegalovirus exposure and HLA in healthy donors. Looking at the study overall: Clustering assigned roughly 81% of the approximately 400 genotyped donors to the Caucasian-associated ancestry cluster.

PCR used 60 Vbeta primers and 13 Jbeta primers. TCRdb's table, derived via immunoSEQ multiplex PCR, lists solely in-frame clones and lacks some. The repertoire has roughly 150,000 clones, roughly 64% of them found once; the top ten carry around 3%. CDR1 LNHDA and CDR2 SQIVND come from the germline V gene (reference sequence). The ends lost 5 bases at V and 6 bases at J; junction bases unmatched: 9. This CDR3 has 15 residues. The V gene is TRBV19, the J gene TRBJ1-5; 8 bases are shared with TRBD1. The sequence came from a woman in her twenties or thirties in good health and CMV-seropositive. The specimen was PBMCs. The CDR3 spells CASSSGGVPGQPQHF. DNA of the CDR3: TGTGCCAGTAGTTCAGGGGGCGTACCCGGTCAGCCCCAGCATTTT.